This T cell receptor beta chain was observed in a study of blood T cell repertoires in COVID-19. On the study more broadly: Sites in the United States, Italy and Spain provided acute and convalescent COVID-19 samples.

Original data processing: It was from reference gene primer amplification that nucleated cell counts were estimated. This table comes from immunoSEQ multiplex PCR, and its TCRdb copy is limited to in-frame clones, with some not included. V, J and clone size reflect that table, while D and trimming were determined from the DNA. The sample consists of about 270,000 clones, approximately 91% of them appearing once. Categorization into cohorts depended on clinical history that participants reported. V was pared by 5 bases and J by 2 bases, with 15 bases between. This CDR3 has 15 amino acids. The germline V gene has CDR1 SGHTA and CDR2 FQGNSA.

This sequence was found in a woman aged 40 to 49 with acute COVID-19. The rearrangement joins TRBV7-2 to TRBJ1-2; no clear D. Sequenced material: PBMCs or T cells enriched from blood (not recorded which). CDR3 sequence (DNA): TGTGCCAGCAGCACCACTCCGGGGTCGAACTATGGCTACACCTTC. This translates into CASSTTPGSNYGYTF.